The present T cell receptor (beta chain) was sequenced within a study of CXCR3-negative and CXCR3-positive naive CD8 T cells. Findings of the study overall: Both naive subsets had comparably high diversity; memory CD8+ cells much lower. The study found CXCR3 expression partially decreased after cryopreservation and ran most assays on fresh PBMCs.

Those CD8+ T cells considered naive were CD45RO-CCR7+CD27+CD95-. In regard to this clonotype: Its antigen is as yet unknown.

The authors prepared UMI-labeled TRB cDNA libraries by 5' RACE. After re-calling the 5' RACE reads, TCRdb lists one entry per CDR3 protein, DNA absent. Its table lists 35,000 to 45,000 distinct CDR3 sequences. Per the germline V gene, CDR1 is SGHKS and CDR2 is YYEKEE (reference sequence). The CDR3 sequence is 15 residues long. The chain links TRBV5-5 to TRBJ2-1; TCRdb names TRBD2, which stays unverified in the absence of DNA. This receptor was taken from a human donor in good health. Some clones in this sample may be carry-over from other donors' samples. Sequencing used naive CXCR3- CD8+ T cells from blood. Subset noted: CD45RO-CCR7+CD27+CD95- naive CD8+ T cells lacking CXCR3 (TNR3-). The CDR3 is CASSLGGREYNEQFF.